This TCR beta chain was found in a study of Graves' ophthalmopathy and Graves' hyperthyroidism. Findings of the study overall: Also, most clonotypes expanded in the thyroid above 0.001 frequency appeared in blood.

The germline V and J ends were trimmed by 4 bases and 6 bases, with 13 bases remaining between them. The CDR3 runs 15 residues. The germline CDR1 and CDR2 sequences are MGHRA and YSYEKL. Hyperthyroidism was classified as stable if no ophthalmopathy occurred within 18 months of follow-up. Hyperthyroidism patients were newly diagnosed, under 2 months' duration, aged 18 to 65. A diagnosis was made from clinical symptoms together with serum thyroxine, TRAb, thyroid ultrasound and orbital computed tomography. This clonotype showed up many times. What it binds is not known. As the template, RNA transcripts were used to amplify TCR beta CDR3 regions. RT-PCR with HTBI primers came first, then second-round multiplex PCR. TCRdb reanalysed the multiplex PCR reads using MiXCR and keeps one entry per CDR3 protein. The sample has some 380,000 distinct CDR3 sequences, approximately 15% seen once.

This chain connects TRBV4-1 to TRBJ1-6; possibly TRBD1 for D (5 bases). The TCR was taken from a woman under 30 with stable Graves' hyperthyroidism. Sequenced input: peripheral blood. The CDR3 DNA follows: TGCGCCAGCAGCCTCAGGGCTCCTGGTAATTCACCCCTCCACTTT. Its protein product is CASSLRAPGNSPLHF.